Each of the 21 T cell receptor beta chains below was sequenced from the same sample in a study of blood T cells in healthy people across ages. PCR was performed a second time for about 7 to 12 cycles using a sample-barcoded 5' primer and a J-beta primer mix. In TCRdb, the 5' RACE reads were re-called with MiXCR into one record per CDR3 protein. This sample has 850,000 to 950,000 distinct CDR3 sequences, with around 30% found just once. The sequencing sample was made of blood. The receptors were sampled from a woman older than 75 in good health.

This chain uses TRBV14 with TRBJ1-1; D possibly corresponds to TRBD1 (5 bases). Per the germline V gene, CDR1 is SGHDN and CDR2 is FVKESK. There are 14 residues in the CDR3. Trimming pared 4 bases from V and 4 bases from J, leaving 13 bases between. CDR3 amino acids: CASSRITRVTEAFF. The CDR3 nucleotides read TGTGCCAGCAGCCGCATCACCAGGGTCACTGAAGCTTTCTTT. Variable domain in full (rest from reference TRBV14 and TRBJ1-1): EAGVTQFPSHSVIEKGQTVTLRCDPISGHDNLYWYRRVMGKEIKFLLHFVKESKQDESGMPNNRFLAERTGGTYSTLKVQPAELEDSGVYFCASSRITRVTEAFFGQGTRLTVV.

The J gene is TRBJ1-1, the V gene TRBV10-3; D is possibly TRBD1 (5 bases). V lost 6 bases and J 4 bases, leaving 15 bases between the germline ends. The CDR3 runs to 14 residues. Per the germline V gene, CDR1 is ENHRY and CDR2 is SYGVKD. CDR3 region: CAIRDIGGGTEAFF. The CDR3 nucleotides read TGTGCCATCAGGGATATCGGGGGTGGCACTGAAGCTTTCTTT.

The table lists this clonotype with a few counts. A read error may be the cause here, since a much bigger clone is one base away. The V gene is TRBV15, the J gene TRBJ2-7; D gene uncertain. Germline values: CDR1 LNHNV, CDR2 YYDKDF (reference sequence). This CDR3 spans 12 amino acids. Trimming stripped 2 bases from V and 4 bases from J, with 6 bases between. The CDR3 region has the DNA TGTGCCACCAGCAGACGTAGATACGAGCAGTACTTC. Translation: CATSRRRYEQYF.

As DNA, the CDR3 is TGCAGTGCCCCGGGCCGGACTGGTAGAGCCCAGCATTTT. Protein sequence: CSAPGRTGRAQHF. The chain links TRBV20-1 to TRBJ1-5; D unclear. Trimming removed 6 bases at V and 11 bases at J, with 20 bases between. The CDR3 runs 13 residues. Germline CDR1 DFQATT, CDR2 SNEGSKA (reference sequence).

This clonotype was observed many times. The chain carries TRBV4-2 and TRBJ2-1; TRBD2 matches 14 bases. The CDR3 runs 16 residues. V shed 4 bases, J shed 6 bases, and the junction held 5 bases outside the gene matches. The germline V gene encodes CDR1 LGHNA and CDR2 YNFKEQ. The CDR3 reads CASSPRLAGGVNEQFF. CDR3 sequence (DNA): TGTGCCAGCAGCCCCAGACTAGCGGGGGGGGTCAATGAGCAGTTCTTC.

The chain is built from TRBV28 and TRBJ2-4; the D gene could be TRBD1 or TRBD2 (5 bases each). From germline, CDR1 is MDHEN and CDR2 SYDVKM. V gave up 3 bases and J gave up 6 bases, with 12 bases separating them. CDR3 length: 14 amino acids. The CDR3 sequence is CASSFSRGLNIQYF. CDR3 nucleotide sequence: TGTGCCAGCAGTTTTTCTCGGGGCTTAAACATTCAGTACTTC.

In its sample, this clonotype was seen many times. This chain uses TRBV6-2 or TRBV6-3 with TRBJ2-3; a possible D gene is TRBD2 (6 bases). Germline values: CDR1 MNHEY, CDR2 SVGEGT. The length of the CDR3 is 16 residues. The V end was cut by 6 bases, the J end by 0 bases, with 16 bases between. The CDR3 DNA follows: TGTGCCAGCAGAACTGGTCGGGGGATTAGCACAGATACGCAGTATTTT. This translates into CASRTGRGISTDTQYF.

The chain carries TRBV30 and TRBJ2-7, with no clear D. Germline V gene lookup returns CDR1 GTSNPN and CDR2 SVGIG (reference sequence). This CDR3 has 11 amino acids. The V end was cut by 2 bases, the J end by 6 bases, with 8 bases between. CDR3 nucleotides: TGTGCCTGGAGTATCCCCGGCGAGCAGTACTTC. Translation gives CAWSIPGEQYF.

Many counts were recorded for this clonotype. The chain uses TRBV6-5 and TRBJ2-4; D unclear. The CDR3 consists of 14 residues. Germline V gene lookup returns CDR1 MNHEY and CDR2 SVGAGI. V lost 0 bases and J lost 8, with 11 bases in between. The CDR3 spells CASSYSRALDIQYF. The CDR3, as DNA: TGTGCCAGCAGTTACTCACGGGCCTTGGACATTCAGTACTTC.

The CDR3: CASSLQGFSTGELFF. CDR3 nucleotides: TGTGCCAGCAGTTTACAGGGTTTTAGCACCGGGGAGCTGTTTTTT. This chain joins TRBV6-5 and TRBJ2-2, with TRBD1 as a possible D gene (6 bases). The length of the CDR3 is 15 residues. Trimming removed 4 bases at V and 4 bases at J, with 13 bases between. Germline CDR1 is MNHEY and CDR2 is SVGAGI.

CDR3 sequence (DNA): TGTGCCAGCAGTTCGACTGAAAAACTGTTTTTT. Its protein product is CASSSTEKLFF. This chain joins TRBV14 and TRBJ1-4; unclear D gene. Germline V gene sequence: CDR1 SGHDN, CDR2 FVKESK. CDR3 length equals 11 residues. V was pared by 6 bases and J by 7 bases, with 6 bases between.

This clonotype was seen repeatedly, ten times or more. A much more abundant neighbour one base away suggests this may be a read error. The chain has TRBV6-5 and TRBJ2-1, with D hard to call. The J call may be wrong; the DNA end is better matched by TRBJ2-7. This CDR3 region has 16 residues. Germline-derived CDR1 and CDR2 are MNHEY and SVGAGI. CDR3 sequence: CASSYSELSSYNEQYF. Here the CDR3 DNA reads TGTGCCAGCAGTTACTCGGAATTAAGCTCCTACAATGAGCAGTACTTC.

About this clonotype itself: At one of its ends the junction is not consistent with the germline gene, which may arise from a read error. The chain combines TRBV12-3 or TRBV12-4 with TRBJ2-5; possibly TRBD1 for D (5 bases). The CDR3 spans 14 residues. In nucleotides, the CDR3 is TGTACCAGCAGTTTAAAAAGGGGTGAAGAGACCCAGTACTTC. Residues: CTSSLKRGEETQYF.

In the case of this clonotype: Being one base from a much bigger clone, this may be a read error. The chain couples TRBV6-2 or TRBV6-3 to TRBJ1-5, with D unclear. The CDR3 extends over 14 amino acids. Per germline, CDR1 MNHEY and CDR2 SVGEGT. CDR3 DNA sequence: TGTGCCGGCAGTTACGGGGTGGGCAATCAGCCCCAGCATTTT. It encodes CAGSYGVGNQPQHF.

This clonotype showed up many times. CDR3 sequence (DNA): TGCAGTGCTGGCCGGGACAGACTTAGGACAGATACGCAGTATTTT. Encoded protein: CSAGRDRLRTDTQYF. The rearrangement joins TRBV20-1 to TRBJ2-3; the match to TRBD1 covers 7 bases. With 5 bases clipped from V and 3 bases from J, the junction kept 11 bases outside the gene matches. The CDR3 is 15 amino acids. Germline CDR1 DFQATT, CDR2 SNEGSKA (reference sequence).

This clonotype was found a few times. The CDR3 reads CSAPLAGLSSYNSPLHF. As DNA, the CDR3 is TGCAGTGCTCCTTTGGCCGGGCTGAGCTCCTATAATTCACCCCTCCACTTT. V usage is TRBV20-1 and J usage is TRBJ1-6; D is undetermined. This CDR3 comprises 17 residues. In germline, CDR1 is DFQATT, CDR2 SNEGSKA (reference sequence). The ends were cut back, 5 bases at V and 0 bases at J, with 17 bases in the middle.

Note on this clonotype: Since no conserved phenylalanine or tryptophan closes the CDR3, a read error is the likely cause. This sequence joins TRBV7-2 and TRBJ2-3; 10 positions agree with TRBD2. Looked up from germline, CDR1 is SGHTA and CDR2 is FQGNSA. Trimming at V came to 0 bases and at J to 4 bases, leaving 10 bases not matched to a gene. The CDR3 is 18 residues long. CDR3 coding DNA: TGTGCCAGCAGCTTAGCGCCTAGGACTAGCGGAGACGCAGATACGCAGTATTGT. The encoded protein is CASSLAPRTSGDADTQYC.

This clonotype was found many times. The CDR3 here is CASSFNTGGGISYEQYF. CDR3 DNA sequence: TGTGCCAGCAGTTTTAATACTGGGGGTGGGATCTCCTACGAGCAGTACTTC. The V gene is TRBV12-3 or TRBV12-4, the J gene TRBJ2-7, with D possibly called TRBD1 or TRBD2 (5 bases each). The V and J ends lost 3 bases and 0 bases respectively, with 18 bases between them. This CDR3 is built from 17 residues.

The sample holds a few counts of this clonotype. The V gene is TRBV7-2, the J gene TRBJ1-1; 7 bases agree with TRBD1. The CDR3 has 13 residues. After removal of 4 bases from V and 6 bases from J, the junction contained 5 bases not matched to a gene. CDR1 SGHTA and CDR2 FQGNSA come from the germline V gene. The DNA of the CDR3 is TGTGCCAGCAGCTCACGGCAGGGGGCTGAAGCTTTCTTT. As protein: CASSSRQGAEAFF. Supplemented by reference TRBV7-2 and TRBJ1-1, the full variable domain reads GAGVSQSPSNKVTEKGKDVELRCDPISGHTALYWYRQSLGQGLEFLIYFQGNSAPDKSGLPSDRFSAERTGGSVSTLTIQRTQQEDSAVYLCASSSRQGAEAFFGQGTRLTVV.

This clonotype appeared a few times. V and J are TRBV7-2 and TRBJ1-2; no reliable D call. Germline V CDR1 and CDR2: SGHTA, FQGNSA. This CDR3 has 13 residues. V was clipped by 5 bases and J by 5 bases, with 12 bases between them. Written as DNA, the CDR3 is TGTGCCAGCAGCCTGAGTTTCGGGTATGGCTACACCTTC. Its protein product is CASSLSFGYGYTF.

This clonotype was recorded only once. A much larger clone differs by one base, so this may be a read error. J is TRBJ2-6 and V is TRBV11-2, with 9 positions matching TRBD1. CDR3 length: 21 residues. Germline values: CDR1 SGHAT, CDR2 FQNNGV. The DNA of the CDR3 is TGTGCCAGCAGCTTAACCCGATTCCCCGGGACAGGGAGATCGGGGGCCAACGTCCCGACTTTC. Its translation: CASSLTRFPGTGRSGANVPTF.